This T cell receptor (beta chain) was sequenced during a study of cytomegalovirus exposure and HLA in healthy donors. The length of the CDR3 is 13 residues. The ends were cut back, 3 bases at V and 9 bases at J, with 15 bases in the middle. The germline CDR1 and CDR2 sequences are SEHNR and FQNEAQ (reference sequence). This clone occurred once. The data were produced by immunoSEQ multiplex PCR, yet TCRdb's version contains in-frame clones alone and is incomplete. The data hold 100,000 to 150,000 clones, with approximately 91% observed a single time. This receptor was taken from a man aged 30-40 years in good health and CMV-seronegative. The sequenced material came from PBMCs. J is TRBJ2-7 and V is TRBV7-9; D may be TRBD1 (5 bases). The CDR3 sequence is CASSFGPFQGQYF. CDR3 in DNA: TGTGCCAGCAGCTTTGGACCGTTCCAGGGGCAGTACTTC. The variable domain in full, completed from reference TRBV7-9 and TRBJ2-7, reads DTGVSQNPRHKITKRGQNVTFRCDPISEHNRLYWYRQTLGQGPEFLTYFQNEAQLEKSRLLSDRFSAERPKGSFSTLEIQRTEQGDSAMYLCASSFGPFQGQYFGPGTRLTVT.